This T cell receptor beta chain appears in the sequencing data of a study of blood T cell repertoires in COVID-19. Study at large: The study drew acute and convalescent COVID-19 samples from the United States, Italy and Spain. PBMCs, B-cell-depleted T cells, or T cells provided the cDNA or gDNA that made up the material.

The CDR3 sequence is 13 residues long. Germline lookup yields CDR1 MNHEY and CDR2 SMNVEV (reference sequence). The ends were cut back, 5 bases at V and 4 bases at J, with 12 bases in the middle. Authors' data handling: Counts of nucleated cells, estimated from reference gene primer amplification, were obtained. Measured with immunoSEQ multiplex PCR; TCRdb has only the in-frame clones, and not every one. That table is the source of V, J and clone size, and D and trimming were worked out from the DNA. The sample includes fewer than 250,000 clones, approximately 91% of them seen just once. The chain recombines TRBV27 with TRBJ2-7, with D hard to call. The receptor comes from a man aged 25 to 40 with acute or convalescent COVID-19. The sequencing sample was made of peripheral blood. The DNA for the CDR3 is TGTGCCAGCAGTCTCCAGGTTGGGTACGAGCAGTACTTC. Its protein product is CASSLQVGYEQYF.